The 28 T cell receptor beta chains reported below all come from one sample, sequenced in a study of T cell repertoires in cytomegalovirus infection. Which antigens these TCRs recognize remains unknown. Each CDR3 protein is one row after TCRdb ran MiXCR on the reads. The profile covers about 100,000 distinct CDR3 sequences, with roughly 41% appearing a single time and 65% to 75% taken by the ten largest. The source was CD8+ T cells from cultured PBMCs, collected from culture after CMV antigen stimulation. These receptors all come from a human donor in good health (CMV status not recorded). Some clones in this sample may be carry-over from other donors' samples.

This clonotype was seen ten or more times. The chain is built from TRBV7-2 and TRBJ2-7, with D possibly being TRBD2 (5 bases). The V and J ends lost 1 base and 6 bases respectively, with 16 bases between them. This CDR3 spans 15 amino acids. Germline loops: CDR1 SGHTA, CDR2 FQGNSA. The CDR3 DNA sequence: TGTGCCAGCAGCTTAGGAGGTGGGAGAGGCACCGAGCAGTACTTC. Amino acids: CASSLGGGRGTEQYF.

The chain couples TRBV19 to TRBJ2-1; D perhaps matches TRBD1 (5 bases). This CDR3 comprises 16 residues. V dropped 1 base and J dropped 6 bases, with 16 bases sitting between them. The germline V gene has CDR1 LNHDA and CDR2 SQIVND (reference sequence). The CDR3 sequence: CASSIGGRSAVNEQFF. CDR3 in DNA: TGTGCCAGTAGTATAGGGGGCAGGTCCGCCGTCAATGAGCAGTTCTTC.

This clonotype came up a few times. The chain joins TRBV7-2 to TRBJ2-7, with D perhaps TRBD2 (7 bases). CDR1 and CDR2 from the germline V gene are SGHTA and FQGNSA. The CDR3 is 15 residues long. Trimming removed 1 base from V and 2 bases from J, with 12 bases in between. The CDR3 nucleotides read TGTGCCAGCAGCTTAGAGGGGGGGGGGCCCTACGAGCAGTACTTC. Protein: CASSLEGGGPYEQYF.

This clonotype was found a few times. The CDR3 nucleotides are TGTGCCTGGAGTGTACAGGGCAGAAAAAGAGATACGCAGTATTTT. Its protein is CAWSVQGRKRDTQYF. V and J are TRBV30 and TRBJ2-3; possible D gene TRBD1, 6 bases. Germline-derived CDR1 and CDR2 are GTSNPN and SVGIG (reference sequence). Trimming shortened V by 0 bases and J by 5 bases, and 15 bases separated the two germline ends. The CDR3 consists of 15 residues.

The CDR3 bases are TGTGCCAGCAGCTTAGAGGGGGCCGCTGAAGCTTTCTTT. This encodes CASSLEGAAEAFF. The chain has TRBV5-6 and TRBJ1-1; TRBD1 aligns across 7 bases. J gave up 6 bases and V 2 bases, and 4 bases lay outside the gene matches. Germline V CDR1 and CDR2: SGHDT, YYEEEE. The length of the CDR3 is 13 residues.

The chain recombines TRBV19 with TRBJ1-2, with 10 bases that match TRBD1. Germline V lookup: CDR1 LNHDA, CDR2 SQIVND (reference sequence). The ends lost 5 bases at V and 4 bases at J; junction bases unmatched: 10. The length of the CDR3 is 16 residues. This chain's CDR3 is CASSLSGTGDSYGYTF. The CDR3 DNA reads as TGTGCCAGTAGTCTGTCCGGGACAGGGGATAGCTATGGCTACACCTTC.

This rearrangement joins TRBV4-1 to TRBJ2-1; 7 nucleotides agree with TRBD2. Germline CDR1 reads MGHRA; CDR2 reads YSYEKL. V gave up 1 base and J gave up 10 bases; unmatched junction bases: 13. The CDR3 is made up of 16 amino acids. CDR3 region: CASSQASRRAGEEQFF. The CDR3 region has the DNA TGCGCCAGCAGCCAAGCCTCGAGACGCGCGGGGGAGGAGCAGTTCTTC.

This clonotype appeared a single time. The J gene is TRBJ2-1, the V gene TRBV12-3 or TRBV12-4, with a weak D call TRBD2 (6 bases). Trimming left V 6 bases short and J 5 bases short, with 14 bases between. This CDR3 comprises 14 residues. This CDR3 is CASRVGRPDNEQFF. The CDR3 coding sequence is TGTGCCAGCAGGGTCGGGAGACCAGACAATGAGCAGTTCTTC.

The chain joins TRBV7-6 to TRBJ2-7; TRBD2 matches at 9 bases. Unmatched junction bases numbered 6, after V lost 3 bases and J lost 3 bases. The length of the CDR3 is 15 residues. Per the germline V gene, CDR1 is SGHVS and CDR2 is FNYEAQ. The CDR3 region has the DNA TGTGCCAGCAGCTTTTTGGTAGCGGGGGACTACGAGCAGTACTTC. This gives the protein CASSFLVAGDYEQYF.

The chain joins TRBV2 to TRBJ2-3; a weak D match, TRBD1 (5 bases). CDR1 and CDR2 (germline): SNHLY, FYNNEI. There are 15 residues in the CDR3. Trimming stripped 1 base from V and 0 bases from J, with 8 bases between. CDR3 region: CASSEGTISTDTQYF. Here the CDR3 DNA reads TGTGCCAGCAGTGAAGGGACAATCAGCACAGATACGCAGTATTTT.

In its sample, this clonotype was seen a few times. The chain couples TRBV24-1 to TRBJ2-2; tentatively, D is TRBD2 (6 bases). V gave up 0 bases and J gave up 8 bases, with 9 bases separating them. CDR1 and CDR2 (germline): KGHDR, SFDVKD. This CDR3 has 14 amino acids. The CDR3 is CATSDLSGDGELFF. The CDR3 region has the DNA TGTGCCACCAGTGATTTGTCGGGAGATGGGGAGCTGTTTTTT.

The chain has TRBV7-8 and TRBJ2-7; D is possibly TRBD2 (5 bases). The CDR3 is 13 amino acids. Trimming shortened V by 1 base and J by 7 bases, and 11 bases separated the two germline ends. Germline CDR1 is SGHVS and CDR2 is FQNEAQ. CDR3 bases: TGTGCCAGCAGCTTAGGGGGTTCGGGGGAGCAGTACTTC. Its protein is CASSLGGSGEQYF.

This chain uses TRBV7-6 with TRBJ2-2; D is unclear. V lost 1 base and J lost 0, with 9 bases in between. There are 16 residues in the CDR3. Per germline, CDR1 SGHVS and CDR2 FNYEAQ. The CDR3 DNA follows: TGTGCCAGCAGCTTAGGCTCCTCCGCGAACACCGGGGAGCTGTTTTTT. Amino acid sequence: CASSLGSSANTGELFF.

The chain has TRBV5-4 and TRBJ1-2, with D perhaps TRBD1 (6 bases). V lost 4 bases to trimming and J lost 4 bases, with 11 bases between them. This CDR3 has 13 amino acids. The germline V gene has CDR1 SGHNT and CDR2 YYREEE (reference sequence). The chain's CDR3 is CASSAGGSYGYTF. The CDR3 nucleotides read TGTGCCAGCAGCGCGGGGGGCAGCTATGGCTACACCTTC.

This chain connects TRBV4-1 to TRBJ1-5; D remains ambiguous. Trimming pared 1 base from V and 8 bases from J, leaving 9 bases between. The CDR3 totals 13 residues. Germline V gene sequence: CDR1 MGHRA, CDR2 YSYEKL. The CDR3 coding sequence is TGCGCCAGCAGCCAAGTATTACCGGAGCCCCAGCATTTT. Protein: CASSQVLPEPQHF.

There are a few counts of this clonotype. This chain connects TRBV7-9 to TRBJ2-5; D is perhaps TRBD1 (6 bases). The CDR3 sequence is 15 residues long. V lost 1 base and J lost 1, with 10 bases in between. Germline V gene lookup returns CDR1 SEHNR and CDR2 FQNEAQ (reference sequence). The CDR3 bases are TGTGCCAGCAGCTTAGGTGGGGGCGTCCAAGAGACCCAGTACTTC. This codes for CASSLGGGVQETQYF. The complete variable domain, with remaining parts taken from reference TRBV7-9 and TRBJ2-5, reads DTGVSQNPRHKITKRGQNVTFRCDPISEHNRLYWYRQTLGQGPEFLTYFQNEAQLEKSRLLSDRFSAERPKGSFSTLEIQRTEQGDSAMYLCASSLGGGVQETQYFGPGTRLLVL.

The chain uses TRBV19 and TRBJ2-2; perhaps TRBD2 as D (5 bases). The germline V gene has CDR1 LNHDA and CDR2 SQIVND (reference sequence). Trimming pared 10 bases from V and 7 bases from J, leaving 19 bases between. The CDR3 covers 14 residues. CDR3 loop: CATGPTLEGGELFF. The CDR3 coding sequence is TGTGCCACTGGCCCCACACTTGAGGGCGGGGAGCTGTTTTTT.

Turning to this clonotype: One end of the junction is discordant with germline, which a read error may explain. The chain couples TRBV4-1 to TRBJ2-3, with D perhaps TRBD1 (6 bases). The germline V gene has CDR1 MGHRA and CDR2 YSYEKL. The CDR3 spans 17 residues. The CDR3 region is CASSPFVTDQGSDTQYF. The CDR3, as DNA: TGTGCCAGCAGCCCGTTCGTCACGGACCAGGGGTCAGATACGCAGTATTTT.

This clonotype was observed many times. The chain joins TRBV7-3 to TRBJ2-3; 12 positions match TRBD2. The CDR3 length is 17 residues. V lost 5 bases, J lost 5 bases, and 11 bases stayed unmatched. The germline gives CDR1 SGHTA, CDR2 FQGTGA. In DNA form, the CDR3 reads TGTGCCAGCAGCCGAACGGGGACTAGCGGGCTTATAGATACGCAGTATTTT. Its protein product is CASSRTGTSGLIDTQYF.

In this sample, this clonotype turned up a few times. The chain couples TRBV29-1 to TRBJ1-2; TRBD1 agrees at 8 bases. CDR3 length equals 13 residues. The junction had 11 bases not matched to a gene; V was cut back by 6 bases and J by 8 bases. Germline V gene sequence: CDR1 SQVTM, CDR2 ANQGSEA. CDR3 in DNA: TGCAGCGTACCAATACAGGGGGTCAAAGGCTACACCTTC. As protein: CSVPIQGVKGYTF.

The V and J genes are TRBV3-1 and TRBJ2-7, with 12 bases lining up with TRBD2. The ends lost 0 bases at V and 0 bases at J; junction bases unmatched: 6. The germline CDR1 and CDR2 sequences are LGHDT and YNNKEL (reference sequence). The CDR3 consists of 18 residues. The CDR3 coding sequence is TGTGCCAGCAGCCAAGATCTACTAGCGGGGGGTCCCTCCTACGAGCAGTACTTC. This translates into CASSQDLLAGGPSYEQYF.

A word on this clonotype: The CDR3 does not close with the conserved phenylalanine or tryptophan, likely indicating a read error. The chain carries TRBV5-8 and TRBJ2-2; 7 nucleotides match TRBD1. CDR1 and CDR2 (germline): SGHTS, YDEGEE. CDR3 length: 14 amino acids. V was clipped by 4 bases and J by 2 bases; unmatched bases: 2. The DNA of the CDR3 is TGTGCCAGCAGCGGGGACAGAAACACCGGGGAGCTGTTTTCT. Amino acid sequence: CASSGDRNTGELFS.

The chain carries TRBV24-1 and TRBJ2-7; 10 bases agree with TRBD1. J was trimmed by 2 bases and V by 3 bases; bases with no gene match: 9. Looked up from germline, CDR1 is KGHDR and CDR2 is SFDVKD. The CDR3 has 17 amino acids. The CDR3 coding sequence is TGTGCCACCAGTGATCGGACAGGGGGAGATCTCCCCTACGAGCAGTACTTC. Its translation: CATSDRTGGDLPYEQYF.

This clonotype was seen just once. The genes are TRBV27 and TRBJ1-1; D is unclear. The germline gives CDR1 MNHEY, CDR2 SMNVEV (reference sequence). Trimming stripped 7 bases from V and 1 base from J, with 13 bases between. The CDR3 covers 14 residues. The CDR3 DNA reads TGTGCCAGCACCACCCTGGGTACGAACACTGAAGCTTTCTTT. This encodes CASTTLGTNTEAFF.

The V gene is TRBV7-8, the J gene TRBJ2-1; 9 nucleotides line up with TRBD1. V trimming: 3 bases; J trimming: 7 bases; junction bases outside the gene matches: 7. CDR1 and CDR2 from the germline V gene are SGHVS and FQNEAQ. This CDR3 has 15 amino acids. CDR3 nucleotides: TGTGCCAGCAGCTTTACAGGGGGCGCGGATAATGAGCAGTTCTTC. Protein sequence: CASSFTGGADNEQFF.

CDR3 region: CASSPEGGAADTQYF. The CDR3 nucleotides read TGTGCCAGCAGTCCTGAGGGGGGGGCCGCAGATACGCAGTATTTT. This chain links TRBV12-3 or TRBV12-4 with TRBJ2-3, with D maybe TRBD2 (7 bases). CDR3 length: 15 residues. Trimming took 5 bases from V and 4 from J, leaving 16 bases between them.

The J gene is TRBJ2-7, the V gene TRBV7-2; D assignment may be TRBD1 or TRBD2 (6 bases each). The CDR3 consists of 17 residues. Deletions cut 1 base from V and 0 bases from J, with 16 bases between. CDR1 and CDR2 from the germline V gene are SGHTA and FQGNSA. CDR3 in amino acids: CASSLGVPGALSYEQYF. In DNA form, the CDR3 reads TGTGCCAGCAGCTTAGGGGTCCCGGGGGCCCTCTCCTACGAGCAGTACTTC.

The CDR3 reads CASSLPAPSYNEQFF. The CDR3 region has the DNA TGTGCCAGCAGCCTACCCGCCCCTTCCTACAATGAGCAGTTCTTC. The chain joins TRBV7-9 to TRBJ2-1; D remains unclear. In germline, CDR1 is SEHNR, CDR2 FQNEAQ (reference sequence). This CDR3 is built from 15 residues. Trimming took 5 bases from V and 1 from J, leaving 12 bases between them. The whole variable domain, remainder taken from reference TRBV7-9 and TRBJ2-1, is DTGVSQNPRHKITKRGQNVTFRCDPISEHNRLYWYRQTLGQGPEFLTYFQNEAQLEKSRLLSDRFSAERPKGSFSTLEIQRTEQGDSAMYLCASSLPAPSYNEQFFGPGTRLTVL.